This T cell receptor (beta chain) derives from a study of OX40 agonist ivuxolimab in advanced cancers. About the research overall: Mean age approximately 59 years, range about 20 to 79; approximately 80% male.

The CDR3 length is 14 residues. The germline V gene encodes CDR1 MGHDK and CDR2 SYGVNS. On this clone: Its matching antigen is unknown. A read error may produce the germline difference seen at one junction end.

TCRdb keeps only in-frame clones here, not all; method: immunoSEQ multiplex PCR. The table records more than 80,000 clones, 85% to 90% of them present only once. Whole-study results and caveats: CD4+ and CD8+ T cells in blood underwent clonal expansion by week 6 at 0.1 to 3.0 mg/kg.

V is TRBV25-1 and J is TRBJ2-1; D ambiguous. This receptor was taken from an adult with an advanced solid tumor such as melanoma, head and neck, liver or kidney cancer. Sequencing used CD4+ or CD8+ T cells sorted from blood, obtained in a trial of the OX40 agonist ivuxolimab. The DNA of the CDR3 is TGTGCCAGCAGTGAGAAAGGAACCAGCAATGGGCAGTTCTTC. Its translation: CASSEKGTSNGQFF.